What follows are 5 T cell receptor beta chains derived from one specimen sequenced in a study of cytomegalovirus exposure and HLA in healthy donors. Profiling relied on immunoSEQ multiplex PCR, and the TCRdb table lists in-frame clones only, not all of them. The table lists 250,000 to 350,000 clones, around 87% of them singletons, with approximately 0.88% in the top ten. The sequencing sample was made of PBMCs. These receptors originate from a woman aged 18-29 years in good health and CMV-seronegative.

V gene TRBV5-1 combines with J gene TRBJ2-7, with TRBD2 matching 10 bases. CDR1 is SGHRS and CDR2 is YFSETQ in the germline V gene. The ends lost 0 bases at V and 4 bases at J; junction bases unmatched: 4. The CDR3 has 15 amino acids. This CDR3 reads CASSLASGSIYEQYF. DNA of the CDR3: TGCGCCAGCAGCTTGGCTAGCGGGAGTATTTACGAGCAGTACTTC.

At least ten counts were recorded for this clone. The rearrangement uses TRBV2 and TRBJ2-2, with a weak D call TRBD2 (5 bases). The CDR3 is made up of 15 amino acids. Germline V gene data show CDR1 as SNHLY and CDR2 as FYNNEI. Trimming stripped 4 bases from V and 8 bases from J, with 17 bases between. The CDR3 sequence: CASSGMGVGFGELFF. The CDR3 DNA sequence: TGTGCCAGCAGTGGTATGGGAGTTGGTTTTGGGGAGCTGTTTTTT.

The rearrangement links TRBV29-1 to TRBJ1-1; no firm D call. Per germline, CDR1 SQVTM and CDR2 ANQGSEA. The CDR3 consists of 15 residues. The V and J ends lost 4 bases and 0 bases respectively, with 15 bases between them. The CDR3 DNA is TGCAGCGTTGTCGGGTTGACGGCCCTGAACACTGAAGCTTTCTTT. It codes for CSVVGLTALNTEAFF.

This chain joins TRBV19 and TRBJ2-7; TRBD2 agrees at 11 bases. Trimming took 2 bases from V and 0 from J; bases not matched to a gene: 3. There are 16 residues in the CDR3. The germline V gene has CDR1 LNHDA and CDR2 SQIVND (reference sequence). As DNA, the CDR3 is TGTGCCAGTAGTATACGTAGCGGGAGGGCCTCCTACGAGCAGTACTTC. Translation: CASSIRSGRASYEQYF.

About this clone itself: Given the absence of the conserved phenylalanine or tryptophan at the CDR3 end, a read error is likely. This rearrangement joins TRBV30 to TRBJ1-2, with D maybe TRBD1 (5 bases). The V gene lost 6 bases and the J gene lost 1 base, with 12 bases spanning the gap. Germline lookup yields CDR1 GTSNPN and CDR2 SVGIG (reference sequence). There are 13 residues in the CDR3. The CDR3 spells CACQGIGNYGYTL. CDR3 sequence (DNA): TGTGCCTGCCAGGGTATTGGTAACTATGGCTACACCCTC.